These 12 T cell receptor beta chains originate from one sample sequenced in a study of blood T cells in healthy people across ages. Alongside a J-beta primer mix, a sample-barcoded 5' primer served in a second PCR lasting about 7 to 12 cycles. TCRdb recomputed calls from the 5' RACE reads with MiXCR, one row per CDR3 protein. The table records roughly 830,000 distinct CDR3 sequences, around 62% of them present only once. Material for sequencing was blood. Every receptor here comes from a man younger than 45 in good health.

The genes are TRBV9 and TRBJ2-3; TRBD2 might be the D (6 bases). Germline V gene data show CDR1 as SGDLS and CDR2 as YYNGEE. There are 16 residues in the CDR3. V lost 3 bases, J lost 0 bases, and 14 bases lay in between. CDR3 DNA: TGTGCCAGCAGCGCGTCGGGACTTCCAAGCACAGATACGCAGTATTTT. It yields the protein CASSASGLPSTDTQYF.

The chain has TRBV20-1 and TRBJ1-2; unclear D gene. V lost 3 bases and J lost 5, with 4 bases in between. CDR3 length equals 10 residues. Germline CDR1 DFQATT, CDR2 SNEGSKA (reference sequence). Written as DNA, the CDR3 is TGCAGTGCTAGTATGTATGGCTACACCTTC. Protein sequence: CSASMYGYTF.

CDR3 in amino acids: CASSVVSYQETQYF. CDR3 nucleotides: TGTGCCAGCAGCGTCGTCTCGTACCAAGAGACCCAGTACTTC. This rearrangement joins TRBV2 to TRBJ2-5; unclear D gene. The germline V and J ends were trimmed by 6 bases and 0 bases, with 11 bases remaining between them. Germline assignment: CDR1 SNHLY and CDR2 FYNNEI. The CDR3 covers 14 residues.

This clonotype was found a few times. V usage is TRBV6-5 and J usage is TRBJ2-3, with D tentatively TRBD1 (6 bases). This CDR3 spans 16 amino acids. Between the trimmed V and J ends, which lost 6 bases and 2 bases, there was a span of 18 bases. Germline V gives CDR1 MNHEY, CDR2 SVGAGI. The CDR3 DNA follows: TGTGCCAGCAGACCCCTCCTAGACAGGTTCACAGATACGCAGTATTTT. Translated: CASRPLLDRFTDTQYF.

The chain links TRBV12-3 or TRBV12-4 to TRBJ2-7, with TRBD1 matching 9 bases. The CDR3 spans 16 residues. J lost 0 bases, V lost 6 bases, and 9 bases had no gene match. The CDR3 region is CASSPTGTGRSYEQYF. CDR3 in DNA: TGTGCCAGCAGCCCGACCGGGACAGGGCGCTCCTACGAGCAGTACTTC.

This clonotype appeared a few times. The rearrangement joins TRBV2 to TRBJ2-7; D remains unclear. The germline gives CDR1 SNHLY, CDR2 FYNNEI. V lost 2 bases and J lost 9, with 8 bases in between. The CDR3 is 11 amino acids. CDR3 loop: CASSELPRQYF. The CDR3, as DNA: TGTGCCAGCAGTGAACTTCCGAGGCAGTACTTC.

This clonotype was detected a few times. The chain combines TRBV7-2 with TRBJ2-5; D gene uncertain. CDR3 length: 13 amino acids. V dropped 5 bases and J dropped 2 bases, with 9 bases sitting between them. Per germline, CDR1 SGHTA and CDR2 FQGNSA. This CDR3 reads CASSPDPQETQYF. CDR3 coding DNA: TGTGCCAGCAGCCCCGACCCACAAGAGACCCAGTACTTC.

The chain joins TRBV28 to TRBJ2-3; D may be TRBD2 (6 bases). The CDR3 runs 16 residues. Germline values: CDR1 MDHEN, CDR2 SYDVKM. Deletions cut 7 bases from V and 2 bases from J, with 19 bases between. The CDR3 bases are TGTGCCAGCACTATCGCACCGGGACTCACCACAGATACGCAGTATTTT. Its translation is CASTIAPGLTTDTQYF.

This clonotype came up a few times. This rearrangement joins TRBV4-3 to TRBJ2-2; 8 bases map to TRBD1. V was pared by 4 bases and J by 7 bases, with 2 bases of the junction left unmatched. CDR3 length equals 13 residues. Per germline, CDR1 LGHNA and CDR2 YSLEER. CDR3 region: CASSPTGGGELFF. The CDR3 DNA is TGCGCCAGCAGCCCTACAGGGGGCGGGGAGCTGTTTTTT.

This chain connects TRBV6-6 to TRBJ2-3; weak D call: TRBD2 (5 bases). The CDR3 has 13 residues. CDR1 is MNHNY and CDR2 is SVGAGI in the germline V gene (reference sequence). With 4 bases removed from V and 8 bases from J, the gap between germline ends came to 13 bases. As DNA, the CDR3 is TGTGCCAGCAGTTCACTCGGGGTTGGTACGCAGTATTTT. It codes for CASSSLGVGTQYF.

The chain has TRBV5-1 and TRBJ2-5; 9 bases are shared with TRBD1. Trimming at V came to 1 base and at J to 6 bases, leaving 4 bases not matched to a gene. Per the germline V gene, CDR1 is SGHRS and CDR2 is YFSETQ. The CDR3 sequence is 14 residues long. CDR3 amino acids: CASSLLQGAKTQYF. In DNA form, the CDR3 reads TGCGCCAGCAGCTTGTTACAGGGGGCGAAGACCCAGTACTTC.

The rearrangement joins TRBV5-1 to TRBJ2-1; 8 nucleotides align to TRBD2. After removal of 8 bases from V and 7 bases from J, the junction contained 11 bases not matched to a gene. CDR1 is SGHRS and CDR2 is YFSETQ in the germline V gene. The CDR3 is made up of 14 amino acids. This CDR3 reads CASGKNSGVNEQFF. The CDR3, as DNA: TGCGCCAGTGGGAAGAATAGCGGGGTTAATGAGCAGTTCTTC. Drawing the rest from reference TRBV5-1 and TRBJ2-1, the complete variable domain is KAGVTQTPRYLIKTRGQQVTLSCSPISGHRSVSWYQQTPGQGLQFLFEYFSETQRNKGNFPGRFSGRQFSNSRSEMNVSTLELGDSALYLCASGKNSGVNEQFFGPGTRLTVL.